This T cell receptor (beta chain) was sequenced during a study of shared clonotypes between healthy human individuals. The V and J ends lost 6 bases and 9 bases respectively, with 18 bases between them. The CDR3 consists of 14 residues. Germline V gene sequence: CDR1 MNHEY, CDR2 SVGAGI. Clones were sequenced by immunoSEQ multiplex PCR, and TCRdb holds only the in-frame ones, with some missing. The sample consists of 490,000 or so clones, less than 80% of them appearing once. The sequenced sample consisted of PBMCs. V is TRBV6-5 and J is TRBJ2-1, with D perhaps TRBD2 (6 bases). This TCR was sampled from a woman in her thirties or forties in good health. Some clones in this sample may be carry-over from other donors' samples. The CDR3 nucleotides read TGTGCCAGCAGGCCCACTCTAGCGAGGGGTGAGCAGTTCTTC. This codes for CASRPTLARGEQFF.